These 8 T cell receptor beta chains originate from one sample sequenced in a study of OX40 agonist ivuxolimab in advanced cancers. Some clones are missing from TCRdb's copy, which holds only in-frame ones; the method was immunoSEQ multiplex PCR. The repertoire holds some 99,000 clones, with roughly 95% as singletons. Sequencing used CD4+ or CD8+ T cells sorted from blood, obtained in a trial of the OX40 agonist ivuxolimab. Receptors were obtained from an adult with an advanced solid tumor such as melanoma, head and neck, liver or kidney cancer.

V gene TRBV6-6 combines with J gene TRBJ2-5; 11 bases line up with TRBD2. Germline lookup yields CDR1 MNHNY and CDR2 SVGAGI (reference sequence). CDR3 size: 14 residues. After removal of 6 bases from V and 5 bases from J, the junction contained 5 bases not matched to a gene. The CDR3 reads CASRVTSGTETQYF. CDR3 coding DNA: TGTGCCAGCAGGGTGACTAGCGGGACGGAGACCCAGTACTTC.

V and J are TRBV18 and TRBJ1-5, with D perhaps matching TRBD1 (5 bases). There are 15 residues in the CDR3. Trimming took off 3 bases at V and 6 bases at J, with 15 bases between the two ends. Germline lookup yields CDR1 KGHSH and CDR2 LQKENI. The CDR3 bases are TGTGCCAGCTCACCTTCCGCGGGGGTTGGTCAGCCCCAGCATTTT. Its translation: CASSPSAGVGQPQHF.

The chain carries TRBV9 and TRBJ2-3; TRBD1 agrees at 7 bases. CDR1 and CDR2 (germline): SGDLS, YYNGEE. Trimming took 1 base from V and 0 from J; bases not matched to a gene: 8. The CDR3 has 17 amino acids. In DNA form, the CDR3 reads TGTGCCAGCAGCGTATACGGAACAGGGGCAAGCACAGATACGCAGTATTTT. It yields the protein CASSVYGTGASTDTQYF. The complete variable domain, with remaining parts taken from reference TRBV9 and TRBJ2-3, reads DSGVTQTPKHLITATGQRVTLRCSPRSGDLSVYWYQQSLDQGLQFLIQYYNGEERAKGNILERFSAQQFPDLHSELNLSSLELGDSALYFCASSVYGTGASTDTQYFGPGTRLTVL.

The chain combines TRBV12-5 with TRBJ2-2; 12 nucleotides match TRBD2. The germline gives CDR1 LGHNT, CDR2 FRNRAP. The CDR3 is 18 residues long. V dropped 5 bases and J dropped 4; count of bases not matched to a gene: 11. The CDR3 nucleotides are TGTGCTAGTGGTCTAAGACTAGCGGGAGTTGGTAGCACCGGGGAGCTGTTTTTT. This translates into CASGLRLAGVGSTGELFF.

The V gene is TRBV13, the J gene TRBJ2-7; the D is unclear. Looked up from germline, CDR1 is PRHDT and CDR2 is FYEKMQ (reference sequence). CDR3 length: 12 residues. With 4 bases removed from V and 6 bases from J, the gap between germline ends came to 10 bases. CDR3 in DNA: TGTGCCAGCAGCTCACGATCAATCGAGCAGTACTTC. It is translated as CASSSRSIEQYF.

CDR3 sequence: CASSPRVTVNYGYTF. In DNA, the CDR3 is TGTGCCAGCAGTCCCCGCGTAACGGTTAACTATGGCTACACCTTC. The chain carries TRBV28 and TRBJ1-2, with D hard to call. V dropped 5 bases and J dropped 1 base, with 14 bases sitting between them. The CDR3 covers 15 residues. Germline-derived CDR1 and CDR2 are MDHEN and SYDVKM.

CDR3 protein: CATQGLGTEAFF. CDR3 sequence (DNA): TGTGCCACCCAGGGGCTAGGCACTGAAGCTTTCTTT. This chain links TRBV10-3 with TRBJ1-1; tentatively, D is TRBD1 (6 bases). CDR3 size: 12 residues. CDR1 and CDR2 from the germline V gene are ENHRY and SYGVKD. The germline V and J ends were trimmed by 10 bases and 4 bases, with 13 bases remaining between them.

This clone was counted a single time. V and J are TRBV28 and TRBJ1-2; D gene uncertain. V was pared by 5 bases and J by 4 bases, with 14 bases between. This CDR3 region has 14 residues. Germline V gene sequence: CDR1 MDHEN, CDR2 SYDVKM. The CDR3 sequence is CASSLERVTYGYTF. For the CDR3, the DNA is TGTGCCAGCAGTCTTGAGAGAGTGACCTATGGCTACACCTTC.